The rows below give T cell receptor beta chains drawn from one sample of a study of Ad26.COV2.S vaccination and SARS-CoV-2 variants. Libraries were prepared by immunoSEQ multiplex PCR; TCRdb keeps only in-frame clonotypes and omits some of them. The sample records hundreds of thousands of clones, around 92% being singletons. Sequences were derived from peripheral blood, sampled after recovery from COVID-19. These receptors originate from a human donor who had recovered from COVID-19. CDR3s include the opening cysteine and the closing phenylalanine or tryptophan. The order of the fields is J gene, D gene, V gene, CDR3 length, clone size, CDR3 DNA, CDR3 protein. D genes are given only for firm matches. Clone size is given for some rows only: seen once, a few or many times, or a class if the clone is expanded.

j_gene: TRBJ1-3
d_gene: TRBD1
v_gene: TRBV9
len: 15
abundance: -
CDR3nt: TGTGCCAGCAGCCCAGGACAGGGGGACGGAAACACCATATATTTT
CDR3aa: CASSPGQGDGNTIYF

j_gene: TRBJ2-7
d_gene: -
v_gene: TRBV27
len: 13
abundance: -
CDR3nt: TGTGCCAGCAGTTTTGCGGACAGCTACGAGCAGTACTTC
CDR3aa: CASSFADSYEQYF

j_gene: TRBJ1-1
d_gene: -
v_gene: TRBV3-1/TRBV3-2
len: 13
abundance: -
CDR3nt: TGTGCCAGCAGCCAGGGGCATCCATCTCAAGCTTTCTTT
CDR3aa: CASSQGHPSQAFF

j_gene: TRBJ2-1
d_gene: TRBD2
v_gene: TRBV11-2
len: 15
abundance: -
CDR3nt: TGTGCCAGCAGTTCCGGGACTAGCGGTTACAATGAGCAGTTCTTC
CDR3aa: CASSSGTSGYNEQFF

j_gene: TRBJ1-1
d_gene: -
v_gene: TRBV19
len: 15
abundance: -
CDR3nt: TGTGCCAGTAGTGGACCCCCGGGAGGAGTGACTGAAGCTTTCTTT
CDR3aa: CASSGPPGGVTEAFF

j_gene: TRBJ2-1
d_gene: -
v_gene: TRBV6-1
len: 16
abundance: -
CDR3nt: TGTGCCAGCAGTGAAGCCCGAGGCCTTTCCTACAATGAGCAGTTCTTC
CDR3aa: CASSEARGLSYNEQFF

j_gene: TRBJ2-1
d_gene: -
v_gene: TRBV5-1
len: 14
abundance: -
CDR3nt: TGCGCCAGCAGCTTGGATGGGACTCCTAATGAGCAGTTCTTC
CDR3aa: CASSLDGTPNEQFF

j_gene: TRBJ1-2
d_gene: TRBD1
v_gene: TRBV19
len: 16
abundance: -
CDR3nt: TGTGCCAGTAGTGCCCCCGGGACAGGGAATACCTATGGCTACACCTTC
CDR3aa: CASSAPGTGNTYGYTF

j_gene: TRBJ1-3
d_gene: -
v_gene: TRBV18
len: 17
abundance: few
CDR3nt: TGTGCCAGCTCACCACGGCAGGAAGGGGGCTCTGGAAACACCATATATTTT
CDR3aa: CASSPRQEGGSGNTIYF

j_gene: TRBJ1-2
d_gene: -
v_gene: TRBV7-9
len: 14
abundance: -
CDR3nt: TGTGCCAGCAGCTCCATCGCCCGGGGGGATGGCTACACCTTC
CDR3aa: CASSSIARGDGYTF

j_gene: TRBJ1-3
d_gene: -
v_gene: TRBV7-9
len: 15
abundance: -
CDR3nt: TGTGCCAGCAGCACACTAGGGGGAGCCGGAAACACCATATATTTT
CDR3aa: CASSTLGGAGNTIYF

j_gene: TRBJ2-3
d_gene: TRBD2
v_gene: TRBV7-2
len: 19
abundance: -
CDR3nt: TGTGCCAGCTCTGAATGGACTAGCGGGGGGGCTGGGCGCACAGATACGCAGTATTTT
CDR3aa: CASSEWTSGGAGRTDTQYF

j_gene: TRBJ1-5
d_gene: -
v_gene: TRBV11-3
len: 17
abundance: few
CDR3nt: TGTGCCAGCAGCTTAGAGGTTTGGGGGTATAGCAATCAGCCCCAGCATTTT
CDR3aa: CASSLEVWGYSNQPQHF

j_gene: TRBJ1-1
d_gene: -
v_gene: TRBV6-6
len: 13
abundance: -
CDR3nt: TGTGCCAGCAGCCCCTCCGGAAGACTTGAAGCTTTCTTT
CDR3aa: CASSPSGRLEAFF

j_gene: TRBJ1-3
d_gene: -
v_gene: TRBV4-1
len: 14
abundance: -
CDR3nt: TGCGCCAGCAGCGTAGGTATTTGGAGAGGCACCATATATTTT
CDR3aa: CASSVGIWRGTIYF

j_gene: TRBJ2-7
d_gene: TRBD1
v_gene: TRBV6-5
len: 15
abundance: -
CDR3nt: TGTGCCAGCAGCCTCGTGCACAGGGGCGCCTACGAGCAGTACTTC
CDR3aa: CASSLVHRGAYEQYF

j_gene: TRBJ1-5
d_gene: -
v_gene: TRBV19
len: 13
abundance: -
CDR3nt: TGTGCCAGTAGTTGGGGACAACATCAGCCCCAGCATTTT
CDR3aa: CASSWGQHQPQHF

j_gene: TRBJ1-1
d_gene: -
v_gene: TRBV12-3/TRBV12-4
len: 12
abundance: -
CDR3nt: TGTGCCAGCAGACCTGGACAGCTTGAAGCTTTCTTT
CDR3aa: CASRPGQLEAFF

j_gene: TRBJ1-1
d_gene: TRBD1
v_gene: TRBV25-1
len: 13
abundance: -
CDR3nt: TGTGCCAGCAGGGACAGGTTGAACACTGAAGCTTTCTTT
CDR3aa: CASRDRLNTEAFF

j_gene: TRBJ1-3
d_gene: -
v_gene: TRBV15
len: 16
abundance: -
CDR3nt: TGTGCCACCAGCAGAGATCCCGGGTATTCTGGAAACACCATATATTTT
CDR3aa: CATSRDPGYSGNTIYF

j_gene: TRBJ1-1
d_gene: -
v_gene: TRBV27
len: 14
abundance: -
CDR3nt: TGTGCCAGCAGTTCAAACCTTCAAGTTCTAGGAGCTTTCTTT
CDR3aa: CASSSNLQVLGAFF

j_gene: TRBJ1-5
d_gene: -
v_gene: TRBV18
len: 16
abundance: -
CDR3nt: TGTGCCAGCTCACCGGAACAGGGAGGGATACATCAGCCCCAGCATTTT
CDR3aa: CASSPEQGGIHQPQHF